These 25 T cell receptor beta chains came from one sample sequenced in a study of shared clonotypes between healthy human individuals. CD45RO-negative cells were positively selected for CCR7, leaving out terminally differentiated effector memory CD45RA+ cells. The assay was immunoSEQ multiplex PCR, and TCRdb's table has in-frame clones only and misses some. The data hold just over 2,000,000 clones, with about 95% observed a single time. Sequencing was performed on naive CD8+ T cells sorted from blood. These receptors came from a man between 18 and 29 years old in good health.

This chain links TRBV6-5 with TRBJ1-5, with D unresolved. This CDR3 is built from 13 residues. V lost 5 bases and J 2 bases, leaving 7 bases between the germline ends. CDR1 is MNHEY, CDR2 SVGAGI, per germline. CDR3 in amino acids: CASSPIRNQPQHF. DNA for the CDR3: TGTGCCAGCAGTCCCATTCGCAATCAGCCCCAGCATTTT.

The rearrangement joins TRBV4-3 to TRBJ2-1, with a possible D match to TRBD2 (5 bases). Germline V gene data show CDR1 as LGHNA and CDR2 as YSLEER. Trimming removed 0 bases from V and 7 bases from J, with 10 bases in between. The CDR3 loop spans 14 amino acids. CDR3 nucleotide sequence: TGCGCCAGCAGCCAAGATATACGAGGGAATGAGCAGTTCTTC. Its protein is CASSQDIRGNEQFF.

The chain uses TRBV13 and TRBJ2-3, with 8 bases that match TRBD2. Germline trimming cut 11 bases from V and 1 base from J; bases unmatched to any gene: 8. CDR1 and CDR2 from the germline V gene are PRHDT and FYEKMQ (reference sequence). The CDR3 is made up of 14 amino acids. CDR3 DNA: TGTGCCTCCCAGGGCGGGGGGCGCACAGATACGCAGTATTTT. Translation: CASQGGGRTDTQYF.

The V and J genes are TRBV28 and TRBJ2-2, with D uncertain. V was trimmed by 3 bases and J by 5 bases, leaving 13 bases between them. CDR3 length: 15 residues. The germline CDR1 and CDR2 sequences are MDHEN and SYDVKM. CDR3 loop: CASSLLVGWTGELFF. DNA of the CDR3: TGTGCCAGCAGTTTGCTGGTGGGCTGGACCGGGGAGCTGTTTTTT.

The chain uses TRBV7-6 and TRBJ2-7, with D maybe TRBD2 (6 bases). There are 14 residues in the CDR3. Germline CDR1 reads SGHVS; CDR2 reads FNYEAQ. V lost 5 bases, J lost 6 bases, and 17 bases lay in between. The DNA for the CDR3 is TGTGCCAGCAGCCCGGGACTCCCTATGAGCGAGCAGTACTTC. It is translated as CASSPGLPMSEQYF.

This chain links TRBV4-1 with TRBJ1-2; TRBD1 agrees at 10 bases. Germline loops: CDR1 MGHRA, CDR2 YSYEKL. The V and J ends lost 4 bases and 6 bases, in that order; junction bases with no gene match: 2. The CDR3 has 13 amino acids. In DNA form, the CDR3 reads TGCGCCAGCAGCCCGACAGGGGGCGATGGCTACACCTTC. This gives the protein CASSPTGGDGYTF.

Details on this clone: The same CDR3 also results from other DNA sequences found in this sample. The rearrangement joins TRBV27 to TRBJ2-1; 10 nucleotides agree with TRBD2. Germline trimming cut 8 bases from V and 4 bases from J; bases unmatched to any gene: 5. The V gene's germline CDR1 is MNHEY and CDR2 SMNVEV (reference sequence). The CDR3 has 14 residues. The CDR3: CASSTSGYYNEQFF. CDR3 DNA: TGTGCCAGCTCGACTAGCGGGTATTACAATGAGCAGTTCTTC.

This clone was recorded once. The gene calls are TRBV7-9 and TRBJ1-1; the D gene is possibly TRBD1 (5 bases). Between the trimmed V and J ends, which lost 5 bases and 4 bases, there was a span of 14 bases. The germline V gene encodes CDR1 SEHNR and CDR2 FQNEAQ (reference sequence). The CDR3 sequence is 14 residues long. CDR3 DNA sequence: TGTGCCAGCAGCACGGGGCCGCTCGGCACTGAAGCTTTCTTT. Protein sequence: CASSTGPLGTEAFF.

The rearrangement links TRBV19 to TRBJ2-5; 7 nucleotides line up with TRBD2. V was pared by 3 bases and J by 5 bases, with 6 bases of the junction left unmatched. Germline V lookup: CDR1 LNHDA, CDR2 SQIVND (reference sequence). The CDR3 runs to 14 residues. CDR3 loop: CASSMEAGEETQYF. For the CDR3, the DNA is TGTGCCAGTAGTATGGAGGCGGGGGAGGAGACCCAGTACTTC.

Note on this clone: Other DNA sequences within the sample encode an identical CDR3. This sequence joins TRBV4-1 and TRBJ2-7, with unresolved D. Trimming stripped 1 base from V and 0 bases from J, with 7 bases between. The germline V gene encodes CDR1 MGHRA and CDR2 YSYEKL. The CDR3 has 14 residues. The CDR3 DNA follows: TGCGCCAGCAGCCAAGGACTGAGCTCCTACGAGCAGTACTTC. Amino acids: CASSQGLSSYEQYF.

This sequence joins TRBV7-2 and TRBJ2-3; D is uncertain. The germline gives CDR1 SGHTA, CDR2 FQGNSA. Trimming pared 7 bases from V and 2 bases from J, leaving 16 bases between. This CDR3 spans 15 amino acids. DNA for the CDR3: TGTGCCAGCACCCGCCTCAGTGCTTTCACAGATACGCAGTATTTT. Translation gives CASTRLSAFTDTQYF.

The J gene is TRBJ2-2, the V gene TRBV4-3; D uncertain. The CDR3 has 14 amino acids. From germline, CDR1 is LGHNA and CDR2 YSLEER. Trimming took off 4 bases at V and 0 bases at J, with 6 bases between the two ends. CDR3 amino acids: CASSPTTNTGELFF. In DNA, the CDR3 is TGCGCCAGCAGCCCGACAACGAACACCGGGGAGCTGTTTTTT.

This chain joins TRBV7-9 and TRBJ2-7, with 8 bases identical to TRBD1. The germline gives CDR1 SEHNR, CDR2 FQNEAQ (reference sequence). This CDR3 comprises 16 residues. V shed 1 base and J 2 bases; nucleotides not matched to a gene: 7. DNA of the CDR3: TGTGCCAGCAGCTTAGTCTCCGGGACAGGAGCCTACGAGCAGTACTTC. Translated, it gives CASSLVSGTGAYEQYF.

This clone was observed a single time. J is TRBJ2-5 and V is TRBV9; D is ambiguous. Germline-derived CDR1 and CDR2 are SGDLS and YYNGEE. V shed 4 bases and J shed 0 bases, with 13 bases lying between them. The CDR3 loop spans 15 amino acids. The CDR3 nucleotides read TGTGCCAGCAGCCTCCTGGGGATTCACCAAGAGACCCAGTACTTC. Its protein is CASSLLGIHQETQYF.

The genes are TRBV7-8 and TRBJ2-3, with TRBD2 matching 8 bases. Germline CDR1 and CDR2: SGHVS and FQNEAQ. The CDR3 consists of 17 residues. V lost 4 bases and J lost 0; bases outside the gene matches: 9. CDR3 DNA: TGTGCCAGCAGCTGGGAATCGAGCGGGAGTAGCACAGATACGCAGTATTTT. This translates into CASSWESSGSSTDTQYF.

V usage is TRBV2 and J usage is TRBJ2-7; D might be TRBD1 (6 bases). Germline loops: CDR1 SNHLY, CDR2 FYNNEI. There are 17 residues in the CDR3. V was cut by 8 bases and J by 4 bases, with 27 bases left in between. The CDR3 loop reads CASHPFLTGNRAYEQYF. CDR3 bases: TGTGCCAGCCACCCCTTCCTTACAGGGAACAGGGCTTACGAGCAGTACTTC.

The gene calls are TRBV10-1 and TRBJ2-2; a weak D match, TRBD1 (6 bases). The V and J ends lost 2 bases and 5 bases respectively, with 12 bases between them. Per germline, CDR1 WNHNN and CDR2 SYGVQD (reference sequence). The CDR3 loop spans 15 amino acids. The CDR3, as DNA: TGCGCCAGCAGTGAGGGCAGGGGTGGGACCGGGGAGCTGTTTTTT. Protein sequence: CASSEGRGGTGELFF.

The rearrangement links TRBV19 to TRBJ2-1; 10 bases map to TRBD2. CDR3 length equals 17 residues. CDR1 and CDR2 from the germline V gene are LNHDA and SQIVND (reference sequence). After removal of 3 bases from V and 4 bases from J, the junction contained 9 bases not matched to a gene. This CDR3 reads CASSIEGRTSGYNEQFF. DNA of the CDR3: TGTGCCAGTAGTATCGAGGGCAGGACTAGCGGATACAATGAGCAGTTCTTC.

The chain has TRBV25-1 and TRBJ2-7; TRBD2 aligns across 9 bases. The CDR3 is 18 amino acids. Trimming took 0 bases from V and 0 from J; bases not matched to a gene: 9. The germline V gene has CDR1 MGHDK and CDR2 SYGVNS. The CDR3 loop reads CASSEYYVTSGSSYEQYF. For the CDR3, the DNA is TGTGCCAGCAGTGAATACTACGTGACTAGCGGTAGCTCCTACGAGCAGTACTTC.

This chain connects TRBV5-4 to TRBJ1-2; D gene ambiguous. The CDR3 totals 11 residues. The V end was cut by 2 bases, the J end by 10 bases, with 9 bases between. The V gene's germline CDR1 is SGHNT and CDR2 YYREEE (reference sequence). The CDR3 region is CASSFMGDYTF. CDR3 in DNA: TGTGCCAGCAGCTTTATGGGTGACTACACCTTC.

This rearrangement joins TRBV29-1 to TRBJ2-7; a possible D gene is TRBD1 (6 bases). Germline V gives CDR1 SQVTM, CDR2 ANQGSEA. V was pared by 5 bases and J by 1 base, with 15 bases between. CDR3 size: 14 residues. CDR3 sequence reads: CSVLIVGASYEQYF. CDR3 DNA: TGCAGCGTTTTGATAGTGGGGGCGTCCTACGAGCAGTACTTC.

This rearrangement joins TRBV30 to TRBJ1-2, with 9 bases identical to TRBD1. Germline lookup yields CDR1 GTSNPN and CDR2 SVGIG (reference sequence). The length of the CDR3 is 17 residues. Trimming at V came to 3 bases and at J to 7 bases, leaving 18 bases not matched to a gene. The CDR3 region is CAWRPPPGGQGSGGYTF. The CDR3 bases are TGTGCCTGGAGGCCTCCACCTGGGGGACAGGGATCGGGTGGCTACACCTTC.

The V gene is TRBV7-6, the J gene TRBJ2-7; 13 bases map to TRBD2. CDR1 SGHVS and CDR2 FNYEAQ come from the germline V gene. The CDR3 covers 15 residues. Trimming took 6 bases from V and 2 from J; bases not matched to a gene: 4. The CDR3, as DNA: TGTGCCAGCAGTTCGGGACTAGCGGGACCCTACGAGCAGTACTTC. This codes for CASSSGLAGPYEQYF.

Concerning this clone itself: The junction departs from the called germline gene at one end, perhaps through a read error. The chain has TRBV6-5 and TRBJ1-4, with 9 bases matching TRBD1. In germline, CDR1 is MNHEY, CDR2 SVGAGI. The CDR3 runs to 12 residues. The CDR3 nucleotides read TGTGCCAGCAGTTCGTTGGGACAGGGACCTTTCTTT. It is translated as CASSSLGQGPFF.

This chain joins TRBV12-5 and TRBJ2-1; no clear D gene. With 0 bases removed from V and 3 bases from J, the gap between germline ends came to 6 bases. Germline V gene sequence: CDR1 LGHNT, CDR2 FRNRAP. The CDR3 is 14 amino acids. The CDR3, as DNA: TGTGCTAGTGGTTTGGTACCGAGCTACAATGAGCAGTTCTTC. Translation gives CASGLVPSYNEQFF.